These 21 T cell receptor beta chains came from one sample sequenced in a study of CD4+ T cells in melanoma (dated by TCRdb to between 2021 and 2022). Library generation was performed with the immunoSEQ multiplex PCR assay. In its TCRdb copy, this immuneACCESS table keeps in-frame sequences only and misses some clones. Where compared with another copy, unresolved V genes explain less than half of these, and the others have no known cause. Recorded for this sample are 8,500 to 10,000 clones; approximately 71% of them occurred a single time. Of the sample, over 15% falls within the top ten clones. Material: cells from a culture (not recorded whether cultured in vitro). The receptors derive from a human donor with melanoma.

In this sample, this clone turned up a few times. The CDR3 protein is CASSSRQGMYGYTF. As DNA, the CDR3 is TGTGCCAGCAGCTCCCGTCAGGGGATGTATGGCTACACCTTC. This chain joins TRBV27 and TRBJ1-2, with D possibly matching TRBD1 (6 bases). This CDR3 comprises 14 residues. Trimming took 6 bases from V and 5 from J, leaving 16 bases between them. Germline V gene data show CDR1 as MNHEY and CDR2 as SMNVEV (reference sequence).

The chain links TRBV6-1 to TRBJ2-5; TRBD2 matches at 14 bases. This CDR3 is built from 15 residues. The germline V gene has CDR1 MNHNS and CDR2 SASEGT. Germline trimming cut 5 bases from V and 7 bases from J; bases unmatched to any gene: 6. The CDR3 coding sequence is TGTGCCAGCAGTTTAACCGGGACTAGCGGGGGGACCCAGTACTTC. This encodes CASSLTGTSGGTQYF.

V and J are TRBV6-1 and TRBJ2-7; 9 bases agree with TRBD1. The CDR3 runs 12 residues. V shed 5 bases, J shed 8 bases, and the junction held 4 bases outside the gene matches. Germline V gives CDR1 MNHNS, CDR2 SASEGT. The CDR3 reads CASSRDRAQQYF. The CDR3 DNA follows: TGTGCCAGCAGTCGGGACAGGGCACAGCAGTACTTC.

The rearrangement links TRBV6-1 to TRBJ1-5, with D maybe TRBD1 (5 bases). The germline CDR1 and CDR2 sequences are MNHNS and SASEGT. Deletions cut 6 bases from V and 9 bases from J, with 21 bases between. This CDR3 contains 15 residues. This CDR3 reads CASRSHGAALRPQHF. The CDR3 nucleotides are TGTGCCAGCAGAAGCCACGGGGCTGCGCTTCGGCCCCAGCATTTT.

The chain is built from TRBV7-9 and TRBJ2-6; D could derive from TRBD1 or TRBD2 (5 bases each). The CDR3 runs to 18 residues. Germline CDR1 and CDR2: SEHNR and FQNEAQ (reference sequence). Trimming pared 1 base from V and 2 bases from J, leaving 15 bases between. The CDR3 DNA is TGTGCCAGCAGCTTAGACCTAGGTTGGGGGACTGGGGCCAACGTCCTGACTTTC. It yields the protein CASSLDLGWGTGANVLTF.

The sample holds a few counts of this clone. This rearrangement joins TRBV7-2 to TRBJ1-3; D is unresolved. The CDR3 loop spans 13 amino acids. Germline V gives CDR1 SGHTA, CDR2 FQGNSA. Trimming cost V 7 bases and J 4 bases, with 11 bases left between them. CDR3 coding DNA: TGTGCCAGCACCCCGACCCCGGGAAACACCATATATTTT. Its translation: CASTPTPGNTIYF.

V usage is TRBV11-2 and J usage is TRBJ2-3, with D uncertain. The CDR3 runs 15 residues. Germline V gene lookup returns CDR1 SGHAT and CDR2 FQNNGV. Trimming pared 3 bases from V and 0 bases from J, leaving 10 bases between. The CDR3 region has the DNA TGTGCCAGCAGCTTGTCGCGGTCTAGCACAGATACGCAGTATTTT. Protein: CASSLSRSSTDTQYF.

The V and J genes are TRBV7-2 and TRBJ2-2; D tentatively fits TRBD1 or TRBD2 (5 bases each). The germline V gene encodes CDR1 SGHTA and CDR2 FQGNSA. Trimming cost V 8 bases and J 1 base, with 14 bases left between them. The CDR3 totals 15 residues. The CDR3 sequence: CASSGRNLNTGELFF. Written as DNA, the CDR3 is TGTGCCAGCTCGGGACGTAACCTGAACACCGGGGAGCTGTTTTTT. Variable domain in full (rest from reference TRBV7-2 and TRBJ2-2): GAGVSQSPSNKVTEKGKDVELRCDPISGHTALYWYRQSLGQGLEFLIYFQGNSAPDKSGLPSDRFSAERTGGSVSTLTIQRTQQEDSAVYLCASSGRNLNTGELFFGEGSRLTVL.

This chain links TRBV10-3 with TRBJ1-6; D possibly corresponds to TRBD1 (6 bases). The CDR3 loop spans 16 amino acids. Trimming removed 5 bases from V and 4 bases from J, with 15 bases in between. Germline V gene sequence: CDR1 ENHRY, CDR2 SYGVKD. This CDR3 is CAISSVQGIYNSPLHF. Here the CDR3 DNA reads TGTGCCATCAGTTCAGTCCAGGGGATTTATAATTCACCCCTCCACTTT.

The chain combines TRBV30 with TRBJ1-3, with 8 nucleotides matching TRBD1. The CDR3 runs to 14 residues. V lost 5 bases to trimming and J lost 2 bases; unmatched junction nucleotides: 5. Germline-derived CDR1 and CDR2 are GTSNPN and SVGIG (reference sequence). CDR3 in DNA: TGTGCCTGGGACATCAGGGGGCCTGGAAACACCATATATTTT. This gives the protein CAWDIRGPGNTIYF.

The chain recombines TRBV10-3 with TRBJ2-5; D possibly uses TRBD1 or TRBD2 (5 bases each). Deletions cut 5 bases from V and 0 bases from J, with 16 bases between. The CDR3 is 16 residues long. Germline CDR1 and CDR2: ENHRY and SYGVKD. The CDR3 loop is CAISRRTRGDQETQYF. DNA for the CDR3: TGTGCCATCAGTCGAAGGACCCGGGGCGACCAAGAGACCCAGTACTTC.

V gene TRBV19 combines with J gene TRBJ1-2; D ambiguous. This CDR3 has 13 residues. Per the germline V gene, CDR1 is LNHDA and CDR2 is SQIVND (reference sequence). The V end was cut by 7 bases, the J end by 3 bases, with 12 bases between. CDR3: CASTHGADYGYTF. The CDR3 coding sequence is TGTGCCAGTACCCATGGAGCTGACTATGGCTACACCTTC.

The CDR3 DNA reads TGCGCCAGCAGCAGGACGGACAGGATATACAATGAGCAGTTCTTC. This gives the protein CASSRTDRIYNEQFF. The V gene is TRBV5-1, the J gene TRBJ2-1; 7 bases fit TRBD1. V lost 4 bases, J lost 4 bases, and 8 bases stayed unmatched. CDR1 and CDR2 from the germline V gene are SGHRS and YFSETQ. This CDR3 spans 15 amino acids.

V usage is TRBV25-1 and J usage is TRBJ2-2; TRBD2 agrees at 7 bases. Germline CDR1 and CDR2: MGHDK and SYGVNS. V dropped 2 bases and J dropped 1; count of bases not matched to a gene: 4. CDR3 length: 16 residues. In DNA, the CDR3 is TGTGCCAGCAGTGAACTGCGGGGGATGAACACCGGGGAGCTGTTTTTT. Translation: CASSELRGMNTGELFF. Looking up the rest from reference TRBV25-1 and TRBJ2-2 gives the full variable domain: EADIYQTPRYLVIGTGKKITLECSQTMGHDKMYWYQQDPGMELHLIHYSYGVNSTEKGDLSSESTVSRIRTEHFPLTLESARPSHTSQYLCASSELRGMNTGELFFGEGSRLTVL.

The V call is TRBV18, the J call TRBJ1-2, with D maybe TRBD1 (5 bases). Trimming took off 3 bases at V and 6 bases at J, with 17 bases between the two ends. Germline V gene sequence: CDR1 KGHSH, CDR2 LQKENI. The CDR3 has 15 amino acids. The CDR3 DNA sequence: TGTGCCAGCTCACCCGAATCCCGGACATCGGATGGCTACACCTTC. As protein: CASSPESRTSDGYTF. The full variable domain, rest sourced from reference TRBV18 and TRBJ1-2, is NAGVMQNPRHLVRRRGQEARLRCSPMKGHSHVYWYRQLPEEGLKFMVYLQKENIIDESGMPKERFSAEFPKEGPSILRIQQVVRGDSAAYFCASSPESRTSDGYTFGSGTRLTVV.

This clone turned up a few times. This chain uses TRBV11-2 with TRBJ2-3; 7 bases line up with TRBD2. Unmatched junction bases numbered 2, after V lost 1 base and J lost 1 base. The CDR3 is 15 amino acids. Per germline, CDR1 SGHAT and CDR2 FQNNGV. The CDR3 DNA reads TGTGCCAGCAGCTTAGGGACTAGACGCACAGATACGCAGTATTTT. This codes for CASSLGTRRTDTQYF.

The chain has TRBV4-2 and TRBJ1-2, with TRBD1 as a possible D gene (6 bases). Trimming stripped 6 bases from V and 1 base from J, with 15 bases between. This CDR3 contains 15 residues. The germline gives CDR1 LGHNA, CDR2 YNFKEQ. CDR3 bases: TGTGCCAGCAGGAGTCGGGACACCGTTAACTATGGCTACACCTTC. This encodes CASRSRDTVNYGYTF.

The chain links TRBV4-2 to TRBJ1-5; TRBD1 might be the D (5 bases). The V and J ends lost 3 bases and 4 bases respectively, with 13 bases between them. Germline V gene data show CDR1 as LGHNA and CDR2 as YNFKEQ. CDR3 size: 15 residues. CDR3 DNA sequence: TGTGCCAGCAGCCATGTAGGGGTGGTGAATCAGCCCCAGCATTTT. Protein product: CASSHVGVVNQPQHF.

CDR3 sequence reads: CASSYGQLDSGANVLTF. CDR3 in DNA: TGTGCCAGCAGCTACGGACAGCTCGACTCTGGGGCCAACGTCCTGACTTTC. This chain joins TRBV7-9 and TRBJ2-6, with a weak D call TRBD1 (6 bases). Looked up from germline, CDR1 is SEHNR and CDR2 is FQNEAQ (reference sequence). The CDR3 length is 17 residues. Trimming removed 4 bases at V and 0 bases at J, with 13 bases between. The whole variable domain, remainder taken from reference TRBV7-9 and TRBJ2-6, is DTGVSQNPRHKITKRGQNVTFRCDPISEHNRLYWYRQTLGQGPEFLTYFQNEAQLEKSRLLSDRFSAERPKGSFSTLEIQRTEQGDSAMYLCASSYGQLDSGANVLTFGAGSRLTVL.

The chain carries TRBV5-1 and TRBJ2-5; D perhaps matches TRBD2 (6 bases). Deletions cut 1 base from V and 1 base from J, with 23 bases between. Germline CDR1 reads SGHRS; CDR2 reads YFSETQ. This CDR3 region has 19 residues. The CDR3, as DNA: TGCGCCAGCAGCTTGAGCGGCGGGGCCCTGTCTCTCCTCCAAGAGACCCAGTACTTC. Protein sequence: CASSLSGGALSLLQETQYF.

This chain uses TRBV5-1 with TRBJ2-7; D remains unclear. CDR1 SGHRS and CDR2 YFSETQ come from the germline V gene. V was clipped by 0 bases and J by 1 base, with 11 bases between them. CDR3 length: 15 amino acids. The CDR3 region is CASSLDGRRSYEQYF. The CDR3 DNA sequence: TGCGCCAGCAGCTTGGACGGACGGCGATCCTACGAGCAGTACTTC.